These 30 T cell receptor beta chains share one sample of origin, sequenced in a study of shared clonotypes between healthy human individuals. Naive CD8 cells comprised CD45RO-negative, CCR7-positively selected cells, excluding terminally differentiated effector memory CD45RA+ cells. Here immunoSEQ multiplex PCR was the method, and the copy in TCRdb shows in-frame clones only, minus some. Here the sample spans 2 million or so clones, about 95% being singletons. The specimen was naive CD8+ T cells sorted from blood. The receptors were sampled from a young man in good health.

This clone was found once. The J gene is TRBJ2-2, the V gene TRBV27; 11 nucleotides agree with TRBD2. Per the germline V gene, CDR1 is MNHEY and CDR2 is SMNVEV (reference sequence). V shed 5 bases and J 1 base; nucleotides not matched to a gene: 0. The CDR3 covers 15 residues. Here the CDR3 reads CASSGLAGNTGELFF. The DNA of the CDR3 is TGTGCCAGCAGTGGACTAGCGGGGAACACCGGGGAGCTGTTTTTT.

This clone was seen only once. Other DNA sequences in this specimen translate into the identical CDR3. The chain employs TRBV27 and TRBJ1-5; D is undetermined. The CDR3 extends over 14 amino acids. The ends were cut back, 3 bases at V and 6 bases at J, with 12 bases in the middle. CDR1 and CDR2 from the germline V gene are MNHEY and SMNVEV (reference sequence). Written as DNA, the CDR3 is TGTGCCAGCAGTTTTGGCCGAGGAGGTCAGCCCCAGCATTTT. Amino acids: CASSFGRGGQPQHF.

The rearrangement joins TRBV9 to TRBJ2-5, with D perhaps being TRBD1 or TRBD2 (6 bases each). CDR3 length: 14 residues. V was pared by 4 bases and J by 5 bases, with 15 bases between. CDR1 and CDR2 (germline): SGDLS, YYNGEE. Here the CDR3 reads CASSPLGGWETQYF. The CDR3 nucleotides read TGTGCCAGCAGCCCCCTGGGGGGCTGGGAGACCCAGTACTTC.

The gene calls are TRBV4-1 and TRBJ1-2; a weak D match, TRBD1 (6 bases). In germline, CDR1 is MGHRA, CDR2 YSYEKL. V lost 1 base to trimming and J lost 4 bases, with 13 bases between them. This CDR3 has 15 amino acids. The DNA of the CDR3 is TGCGCCAGCAGCCAAGGACAGGTCGGGGCCTATGGCTACACCTTC. It yields the protein CASSQGQVGAYGYTF.

This sequence joins TRBV13 and TRBJ2-5, with a weak D call TRBD1 (5 bases). V was clipped by 3 bases and J by 1 base, with 12 bases between them. Germline V gene lookup returns CDR1 PRHDT and CDR2 FYEKMQ (reference sequence). This CDR3 comprises 15 residues. The CDR3 is CASSLEGASQETQYF. The CDR3 DNA follows: TGTGCCAGCAGCTTGGAAGGGGCCTCCCAAGAGACCCAGTACTTC.

The J gene is TRBJ2-7, the V gene TRBV27; a possible D gene is TRBD1 (6 bases). The CDR3 is made up of 14 amino acids. V lost 2 bases and J lost 5, with 13 bases in between. The germline gives CDR1 MNHEY, CDR2 SMNVEV (reference sequence). The CDR3 region is CASSLIQGSHEQYF. CDR3 bases: TGTGCCAGCAGTTTAATCCAGGGGAGTCACGAGCAGTACTTC.

Worth noting for this clone: The same CDR3 is also encoded by other DNA sequences in this sample. V gene TRBV7-9 combines with J gene TRBJ1-1, with D unclear. Trimming removed 4 bases at V and 4 bases at J, with 10 bases between. The CDR3 is 13 residues long. Germline V gene data show CDR1 as SEHNR and CDR2 as FQNEAQ (reference sequence). In DNA form, the CDR3 reads TGTGCCAGCAGCTCATCCCTGGGCACTGAAGCTTTCTTT. It is translated as CASSSSLGTEAFF.

A word on this clone: This may be a read error, as it is one base from a much larger clone. V and J are TRBV30 and TRBJ2-7; D may be TRBD2 (5 bases). This CDR3 has 12 amino acids. The germline CDR1 and CDR2 sequences are GTSNPN and SVGIG (reference sequence). Trimming took 2 bases from V and 3 from J, leaving 8 bases between them. The CDR3 loop is CAWSIGSYEQYF. The CDR3 nucleotides are TGTGCCTGGAGTATAGGGAGCTACGAGCAGTACTTC.

CDR3 protein: CASSYASLSYYEQYF. The CDR3 coding sequence is TGTGCCAGCAGTTACGCCAGCCTTTCGTACTACGAGCAGTACTTC. V and J are TRBV6-5 and TRBJ2-7; no definite D call. The CDR3 sequence is 15 residues long. Germline CDR1 is MNHEY and CDR2 is SVGAGI. Trimming took 2 bases from V and 3 from J, leaving 14 bases between them.

The rearrangement links TRBV19 to TRBJ1-1; D not certain. Looked up from germline, CDR1 is LNHDA and CDR2 is SQIVND (reference sequence). V shed 5 bases and J shed 7 bases, with 14 bases lying between them. CDR3 length: 13 amino acids. Here the CDR3 reads CASSYPGGFEAFF. DNA for the CDR3: TGTGCCAGTAGTTATCCGGGCGGGTTTGAAGCTTTCTTT.

The V and J genes are TRBV2 and TRBJ2-5; 9 bases map to TRBD1. Germline CDR1 is SNHLY and CDR2 is FYNNEI. The CDR3 consists of 15 residues. Trimming took 5 bases from V and 6 from J; bases not matched to a gene: 10. The CDR3 nucleotides read TGTGCCAGCAGTATAGGGACAGGGACACTTCAGACCCAGTACTTC. Its translation: CASSIGTGTLQTQYF. The full variable domain, rest sourced from reference TRBV2 and TRBJ2-5, is EPEVTQTPSHQVTQMGQEVILRCVPISNHLYFYWYRQILGQKVEFLVSFYNNEISEKSEIFDDQFSVERPDGSNFTLKIRSTKLEDSAMYFCASSIGTGTLQTQYFGPGTRLLVL.

This clone was picked up a small number of times. The rearrangement joins TRBV2 to TRBJ1-5, with TRBD1 matching 7 bases. Germline CDR1 SNHLY, CDR2 FYNNEI. V lost 6 bases and J lost 3; bases outside the gene matches: 5. This CDR3 has 14 amino acids. The CDR3 nucleotides are TGTGCCAGCAGCTCGACAGGGTTCAATCAGCCCCAGCATTTT. It codes for CASSSTGFNQPQHF.

The rearrangement joins TRBV5-1 to TRBJ2-3; perhaps TRBD2 as D (6 bases). This CDR3 region has 15 residues. CDR1 is SGHRS, CDR2 YFSETQ, per germline. V gave up 4 bases and J gave up 0 bases, with 12 bases separating them. This chain's CDR3 is CASSGGVPSTDTQYF. DNA of the CDR3: TGCGCCAGCAGCGGCGGGGTTCCTAGCACAGATACGCAGTATTTT. Complete variable domain (other parts from reference TRBV5-1 and TRBJ2-3): KAGVTQTPRYLIKTRGQQVTLSCSPISGHRSVSWYQQTPGQGLQFLFEYFSETQRNKGNFPGRFSGRQFSNSRSEMNVSTLELGDSALYLCASSGGVPSTDTQYFGPGTRLTVL.

The chain joins TRBV25-1 to TRBJ2-7, with TRBD1 matching 7 bases. Germline CDR1 reads MGHDK; CDR2 reads SYGVNS. This CDR3 is 17 amino acids long. With V trimmed by 0 bases and J by 4 bases, 12 bases remained unmatched. CDR3 loop: CASSEYTAGGKEYEQYF. The CDR3 DNA reads as TGTGCCAGCAGTGAATATACTGCAGGGGGAAAGGAGTACGAGCAGTACTTC.

This chain connects TRBV19 to TRBJ1-1; D is uncertain. CDR3 length equals 12 residues. Looked up from germline, CDR1 is LNHDA and CDR2 is SQIVND (reference sequence). The ends were cut back, 11 bases at V and 7 bases at J, with 17 bases in the middle. CDR3 sequence (DNA): TGTGCCGTGGGAGTTGGTGCGGGTGAAGCTTTCTTT. Translated, it gives CAVGVGAGEAFF.

The chain uses TRBV7-9 and TRBJ1-2; 8 positions match TRBD1. V lost 6 bases and J lost 2; bases outside the gene matches: 8. The CDR3 has 15 residues. Looked up from germline, CDR1 is SEHNR and CDR2 is FQNEAQ (reference sequence). In nucleotides, the CDR3 is TGTGCCAGCAGTGACAGGGGAAGTGGGAACTATGGCTACACCTTC. Residues: CASSDRGSGNYGYTF. The full variable domain, completed using reference TRBV7-9 and TRBJ1-2, is DTGVSQNPRHKITKRGQNVTFRCDPISEHNRLYWYRQTLGQGPEFLTYFQNEAQLEKSRLLSDRFSAERPKGSFSTLEIQRTEQGDSAMYLCASSDRGSGNYGYTFGSGTRLTVV.

The V call is TRBV5-6, the J call TRBJ2-2, with unresolved D. This CDR3 comprises 14 residues. Trimming took 5 bases from V and 0 from J, leaving 8 bases between them. Germline V gives CDR1 SGHDT, CDR2 YYEEEE. Here the CDR3 reads CASSFLTNTGELFF. The CDR3 DNA reads as TGTGCCAGCAGTTTCCTTACGAACACCGGGGAGCTGTTTTTT.

The V and J genes are TRBV5-6 and TRBJ2-7, with D unresolved. The germline V and J ends were trimmed by 3 bases and 3 bases, with 10 bases remaining between them. CDR1 and CDR2 from the germline V gene are SGHDT and YYEEEE. This CDR3 spans 13 amino acids. CDR3 protein: CASSWRHLYEQYF. CDR3 DNA sequence: TGTGCCAGCAGCTGGAGACACCTCTACGAGCAGTACTTC.

The count of this clone is one. This rearrangement joins TRBV6-6 to TRBJ2-7; a weak D match, TRBD1 (5 bases). Trimming cost V 7 bases and J 6 bases, with 10 bases left between them. Germline CDR1 MNHNY, CDR2 SVGAGI (reference sequence). The CDR3 contains 11 residues. The DNA of the CDR3 is TGTGCCAGCACAGGGTCTGGCGAGCAGTACTTC. Translated, it gives CASTGSGEQYF.

The chain combines TRBV27 with TRBJ2-7; possibly TRBD2 for D (5 bases). V lost 2 bases, J lost 2 bases, and 16 bases lay in between. Germline V gene sequence: CDR1 MNHEY, CDR2 SMNVEV (reference sequence). CDR3 length: 16 residues. The CDR3 DNA sequence: TGTGCCAGCAGTTTAAGCGGATATGCAACCACCTACGAGCAGTACTTC. Its translation is CASSLSGYATTYEQYF.

The CDR3 DNA is TGCGCCAGCAGCCAAGATCAATTTGGGACAGAAGGCTACAATGAGCAGTTCTTC. Its protein is CASSQDQFGTEGYNEQFF. The chain joins TRBV4-1 to TRBJ2-1; 7 bases map to TRBD1. The CDR3 is 18 amino acids. V lost 0 bases and J lost 3; bases outside the gene matches: 11. Germline-derived CDR1 and CDR2 are MGHRA and YSYEKL.

This clone was seen once. Different DNA sequences within this sample yield the same CDR3. The chain is built from TRBV5-1 and TRBJ2-7; perhaps TRBD2 as D (6 bases). Trimming cost V 0 bases and J 1 base, with 11 bases left between them. The CDR3 length is 15 residues. Germline lookup yields CDR1 SGHRS and CDR2 YFSETQ. CDR3 residues: CASSLVGSGSYEQYF. Written as DNA, the CDR3 is TGCGCCAGCAGCTTGGTTGGGAGCGGGTCCTACGAGCAGTACTTC.

The J gene is TRBJ1-1, the V gene TRBV7-3; possibly TRBD1 for D (5 bases). CDR3 length: 15 amino acids. Trimming took off 1 base at V and 4 bases at J, with 13 bases between the two ends. Germline loops: CDR1 SGHTA, CDR2 FQGTGA. The CDR3: CASSLNGAGSTEAFF. CDR3 DNA sequence: TGTGCCAGCAGCTTAAATGGGGCAGGGTCCACTGAAGCTTTCTTT. Full variable domain (outside the CDR3, taken from reference TRBV7-3 and TRBJ1-1): GAGVSQTPSNKVTEKGKYVELRCDPISGHTALYWYRQSLGQGPEFLIYFQGTGAADDSGLPNDRFFAVRPEGSVSTLKIQRTERGDSAVYLCASSLNGAGSTEAFFGQGTRLTVV.

This chain connects TRBV15 to TRBJ2-7, with 9 bases that match TRBD1. V shed 0 bases and J 4 bases; nucleotides not matched to a gene: 7. This CDR3 is built from 16 residues. Germline V gene sequence: CDR1 LNHNV, CDR2 YYDKDF (reference sequence). CDR3 in DNA: TGTGCCACCAGCAGAGATTCCGGGACAGGGTCGTACGAGCAGTACTTC. Its protein is CATSRDSGTGSYEQYF.

V and J are TRBV5-8 and TRBJ2-7; D gene ambiguous. V was shortened by 5 bases and J by 3 bases, with 3 bases between the two germline ends. There are 10 residues in the CDR3. From germline, CDR1 is SGHTS and CDR2 YDEGEE. CDR3 amino acids: CASRLYEQYF. For the CDR3, the DNA is TGTGCCAGCAGGCTCTACGAGCAGTACTTC. Complete variable domain (other parts from reference TRBV5-8 and TRBJ2-7): EAGVTQSPTHLIKTRGQQATLRCSPISGHTSVYWYQQALGLGLQFLLWYDEGEERNRGNFPPRFSGRQFPNYSSELNVNALELEDSALYLCASRLYEQYFGPGTRLTVT.

The chain employs TRBV10-3 and TRBJ1-1; D may be TRBD1 (6 bases). Germline-derived CDR1 and CDR2 are ENHRY and SYGVKD. The CDR3 consists of 15 residues. With 3 bases removed from V and 3 bases from J, the gap between germline ends came to 14 bases. The CDR3: CAISDPGGSHTEAFF. The DNA for the CDR3 is TGTGCCATCAGTGATCCGGGGGGCTCCCACACTGAAGCTTTCTTT.

In the case of this clone: This specimen includes other DNA sequences encoding the same CDR3. The rearrangement joins TRBV27 to TRBJ1-1; no clear D gene. CDR1 and CDR2 (germline): MNHEY, SMNVEV (reference sequence). The V end was cut by 5 bases, the J end by 6 bases, with 7 bases between. The CDR3 loop spans 11 amino acids. The CDR3, as DNA: TGTGCCAGCAGTCAAGGCTCTGAAGCTTTCTTT. This encodes CASSQGSEAFF.

This chain joins TRBV7-9 and TRBJ2-4; 9 bases map to TRBD1. The CDR3 contains 15 residues. J lost 7 bases, V lost 4 bases, and 8 bases had no gene match. Germline values: CDR1 SEHNR, CDR2 FQNEAQ (reference sequence). CDR3 nucleotide sequence: TGTGCCAGCAGCTCCGAGTACAGGGGGCGGAACATTCAGTACTTC. Translated: CASSSEYRGRNIQYF.

J is TRBJ2-4 and V is TRBV10-3; 7 positions match TRBD2. Germline V gene sequence: CDR1 ENHRY, CDR2 SYGVKD. V gave up 0 bases and J gave up 1 base; unmatched junction bases: 9. The CDR3 length is 18 residues. The CDR3 region is CAISESLGEGYAKNIQYF. In DNA, the CDR3 is TGTGCCATCAGTGAGTCCCTGGGGGAGGGCTATGCCAAAAACATTCAGTACTTC.

The chain has TRBV5-1 and TRBJ1-1; a possible D gene is TRBD1 (6 bases). The CDR3 runs 19 residues. Germline lookup yields CDR1 SGHRS and CDR2 YFSETQ. Trimming stripped 0 bases from V and 2 bases from J, with 23 bases between. The CDR3 here is CASSLEGLFGGGRNTEAFF. The CDR3 DNA reads TGCGCCAGCAGCTTGGAGGGTTTGTTTGGCGGGGGCCGAAACACTGAAGCTTTCTTT.